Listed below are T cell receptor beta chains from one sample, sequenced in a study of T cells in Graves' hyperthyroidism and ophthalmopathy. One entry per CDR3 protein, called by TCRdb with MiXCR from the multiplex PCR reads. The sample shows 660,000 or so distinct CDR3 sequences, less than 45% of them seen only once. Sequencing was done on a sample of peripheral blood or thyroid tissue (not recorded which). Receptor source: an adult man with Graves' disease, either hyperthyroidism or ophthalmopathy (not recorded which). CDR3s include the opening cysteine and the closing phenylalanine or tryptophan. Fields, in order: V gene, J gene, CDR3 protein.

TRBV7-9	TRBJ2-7	CASSPELSYEQYF
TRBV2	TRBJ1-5	CASSEAGGLNQPQHF
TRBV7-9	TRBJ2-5	CASSLFPGRPETQYF
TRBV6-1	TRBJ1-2	CASSETHNYGYTF
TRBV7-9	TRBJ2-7	CASSLSPDRAYEQYF
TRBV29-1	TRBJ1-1	CSVTGDPTRIEAFF
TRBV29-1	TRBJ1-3	CSVEGLAGSGNTIYF
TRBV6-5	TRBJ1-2	CASRHPQGNYGYTF
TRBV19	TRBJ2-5	CASSIGGPETQYF
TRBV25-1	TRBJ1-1	CASSFHPGGSTEAFF
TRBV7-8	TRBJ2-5	CASRGDRDDPLETQYF
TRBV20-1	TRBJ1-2	CSARDPGQGVGYTF
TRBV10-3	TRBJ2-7	CAISDSDEQYF
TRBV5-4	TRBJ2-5	CASSLGLGAVQETQYF
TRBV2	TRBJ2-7	CASSPTATSTGEQYF
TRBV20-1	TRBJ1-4	CSARPGPTSATNEKLFF
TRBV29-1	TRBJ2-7	CSPTDAYEQYF